This T cell receptor beta chain comes out of a study of blood T cells in healthy people across ages. This CDR3 is 13 amino acids long. A note on this clonotype: This sequence may be a read error, since a much larger clone differs from it by one base.

A second 7 to 11 cycle PCR used barcoded and J-beta primers. TCRdb re-analysed the 5' RACE reads in MiXCR, keeping a single row per CDR3 protein. Of 1,500,000 or so distinct CDR3 sequences in the sample, under 55% are singletons; the top ten hold 4%. The sequenced sample consisted of blood. This clonotype was sampled from a woman between 18 and 29 years old in good health. V usage is TRBV12-3 or TRBV12-4 and J usage is TRBJ2-1; possibly TRBD2 for D (5 bases). This chain's CDR3 is CASILALGGPQFF. As DNA, the CDR3 is TGTGCCAGCATTTTAGCGCTTGGCGGTCCGCAGTTCTTC.